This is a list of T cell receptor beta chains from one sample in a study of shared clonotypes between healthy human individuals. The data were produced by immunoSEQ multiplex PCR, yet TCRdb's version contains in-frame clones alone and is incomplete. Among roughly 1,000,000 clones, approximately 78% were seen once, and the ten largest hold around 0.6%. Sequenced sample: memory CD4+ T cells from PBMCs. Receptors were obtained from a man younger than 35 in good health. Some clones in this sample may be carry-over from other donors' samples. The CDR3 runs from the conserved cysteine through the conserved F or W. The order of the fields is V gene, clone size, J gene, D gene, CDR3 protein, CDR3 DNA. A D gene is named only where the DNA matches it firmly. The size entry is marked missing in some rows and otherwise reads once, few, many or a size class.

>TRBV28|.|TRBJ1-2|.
CASSLARYGYTF
TGTGCCAGCAGTTTAGCCCGCTATGGCTACACCTTC
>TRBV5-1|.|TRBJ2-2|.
CASSHSGTPGELFF
TGCGCCAGCAGCCACTCGGGTACCCCCGGGGAGCTGTTTTTT
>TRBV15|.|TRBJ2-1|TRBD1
CAITQGALRDEQFF
TGTGCCATCACACAGGGGGCGCTCAGAGATGAGCAGTTCTTC
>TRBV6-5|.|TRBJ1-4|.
CASSYRGGNEKLFF
TGTGCCAGCAGTTATCGGGGAGGTAATGAAAAACTGTTTTTT
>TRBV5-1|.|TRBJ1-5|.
CASSLAGRDNQPQHF
TGCGCCAGCAGCTTAGCGGGAAGGGACAATCAGCCCCAGCATTTT
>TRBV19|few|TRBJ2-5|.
CASSIGKETQYF
TGTGCCAGTAGTATTGGCAAAGAGACCCAGTACTTC
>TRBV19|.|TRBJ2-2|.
CASTLSHAGTGELFF
TGTGCCAGTACCCTGTCCCATGCGGGCACCGGGGAGCTGTTTTTT
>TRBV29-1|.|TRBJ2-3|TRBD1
CSAQTNPWTGGADTQYF
TGCAGCGCACAGACCAACCCCTGGACAGGGGGCGCAGATACGCAGTATTTT
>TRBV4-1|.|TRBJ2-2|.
CASSHGTLYTGELFF
TGCGCCAGCAGCCACGGGACTCTTTACACCGGGGAGCTGTTTTTT
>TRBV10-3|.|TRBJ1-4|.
CAISDFGPTLEKLFF
TGTGCCATCAGTGATTTTGGGCCTACCTTAGAAAAACTGTTTTTT
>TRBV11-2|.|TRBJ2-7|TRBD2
CASSSARPTSAQSYEQYF
TGTGCCAGCAGCTCCGCCCGCCCAACTAGCGCCCAATCCTACGAGCAGTACTTC
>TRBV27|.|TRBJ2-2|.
CASSLLPWERELFF
TGTGCCAGCAGTTTACTGCCCTGGGAGCGGGAGCTGTTTTTT
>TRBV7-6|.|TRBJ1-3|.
CASSLAAVGNTIYF
TGTGCCAGCAGCTTAGCGGCGGTAGGAAACACCATATATTTT
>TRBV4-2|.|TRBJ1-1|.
CASSQGGDYTEAFF
TGTGCCAGCAGCCAAGGTGGGGATTACACTGAAGCTTTCTTT
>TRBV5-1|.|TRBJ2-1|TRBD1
CASRSGQALRNEQFF
TGCGCCAGCAGGTCCGGACAGGCCTTAAGGAATGAGCAGTTCTTC
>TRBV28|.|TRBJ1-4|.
CASSSGRPEKLFF
TGTGCCAGCAGTTCCGGGAGGCCCGAAAAACTGTTTTTT
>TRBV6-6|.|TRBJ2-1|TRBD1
CASSYPGTGKNEQFF
TGTGCCAGCAGTTACCCCGGGACAGGGAAAAATGAGCAGTTCTTC
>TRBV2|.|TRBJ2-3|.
CASSYLLPSRTLTDTQYF
TGTGCCAGCAGTTACCTCCTCCCTAGCAGAACTCTCACAGATACGCAGTATTTT
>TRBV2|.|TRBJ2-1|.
CASSDDWVLGQFF
TGTGCCAGCAGTGATGATTGGGTTTTGGGGCAGTTCTTC
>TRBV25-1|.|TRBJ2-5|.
CASSENGGAETQYF
TGTGCCAGCAGTGAAAATGGGGGGGCAGAGACCCAGTACTTC
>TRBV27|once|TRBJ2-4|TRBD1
CASSLLTGGVNIQYF
TGTGCCAGCAGTCTCCTCACAGGGGGTGTAAACATTCAGTACTTC
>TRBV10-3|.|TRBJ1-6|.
CAISRDSSYNSPLHF
TGTGCCATCAGCAGAGACAGCTCCTATAATTCACCCCTCCACTTT
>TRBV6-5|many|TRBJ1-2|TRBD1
CASSYGRGFFGYTF
TGTGCCAGCAGTTACGGCAGGGGGTTCTTTGGCTACACCTTC
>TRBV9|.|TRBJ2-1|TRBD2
CASSVGTSGRATYNEQFF
TGTGCCAGCAGCGTTGGGACTAGCGGGAGGGCTACCTACAATGAGCAGTTCTTC
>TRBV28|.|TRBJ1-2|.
CASSLPVSNYGYTF
TGTGCCAGCAGTTTACCGGTTTCTAACTATGGCTACACCTTC
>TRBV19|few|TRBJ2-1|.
CASTGVSYNEQFF
TGTGCCAGTACCGGGGTGTCCTACAATGAGCAGTTCTTC
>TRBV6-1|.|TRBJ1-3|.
CASTLRSGNTIYF
TGTGCCAGCACCCTCCGGTCGGGAAACACCATATATTTT
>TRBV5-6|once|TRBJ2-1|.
CASSLFSSGYYNEQFF
TGTGCCAGCAGCTTGTTTTCCAGCGGGTACTACAATGAGCAGTTCTTC
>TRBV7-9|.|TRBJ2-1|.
CASSLGVSYNEQFF
TGTGCCAGCAGCTTAGGAGTCTCCTACAATGAGCAGTTCTTC
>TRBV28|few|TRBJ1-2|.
CASRGDYSGYTF
TGTGCCAGCAGAGGGGACTACTCTGGCTACACCTTC
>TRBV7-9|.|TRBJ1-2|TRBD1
CASSSPDRGTYGYTF
TGTGCCAGCAGCTCACCCGACAGGGGTACCTATGGCTACACCTTC
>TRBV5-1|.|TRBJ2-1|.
CASTLQAGSYNEQFF
TGCGCCAGCACTTTGCAGGCCGGTTCCTACAATGAGCAGTTCTTC
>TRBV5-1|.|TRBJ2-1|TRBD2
CASSLELADTYNEQFF
TGCGCCAGCAGCTTGGAGCTAGCGGACACCTACAATGAGCAGTTCTTC
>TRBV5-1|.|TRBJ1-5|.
CASSPGDFNQPQHF
TGCGCCAGCAGCCCGGGGGACTTCAATCAGCCCCAGCATTTT
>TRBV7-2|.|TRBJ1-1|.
CASTQSRLNTEAFF
TGTGCCAGCACCCAGAGCAGACTGAACACTGAAGCTTTCTTT
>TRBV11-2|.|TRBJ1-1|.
CASSPTGQNTEAFF
TGTGCCAGCAGTCCTACGGGACAGAACACTGAAGCTTTCTTT
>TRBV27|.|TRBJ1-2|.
CASSFAGLGRNYGYTF
TGTGCCAGCAGTTTCGCGGGGCTGGGCCGAAACTATGGCTACACCTTC
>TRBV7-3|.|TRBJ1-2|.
CASSLSPRAGGYTF
TGTGCCAGCAGCTTATCCCCCAGGGCTGGTGGCTACACCTTC
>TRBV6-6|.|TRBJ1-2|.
CASSYPGRSFYGYTF
TGTGCCAGCAGTTATCCCGGACGGAGTTTCTATGGCTACACCTTC
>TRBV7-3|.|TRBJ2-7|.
CASSPQFERRLLYEQYF
TGTGCCAGCAGCCCCCAATTCGAGCGTCGACTGCTCTACGAGCAGTACTTC
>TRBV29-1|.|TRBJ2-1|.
CSGVDRQPGYWYNEQFF
TGCAGCGGTGTTGACAGACAACCTGGGTACTGGTACAATGAGCAGTTCTTC
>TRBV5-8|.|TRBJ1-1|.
CASSRDGRGAFF
TGTGCCAGCAGCCGGGACGGAAGGGGGGCTTTCTTT
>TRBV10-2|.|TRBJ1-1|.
CASSETEPGVTEAFF
TGCGCCAGCAGTGAGACAGAGCCCGGGGTTACTGAAGCTTTCTTT
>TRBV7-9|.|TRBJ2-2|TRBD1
CASSPQGQGPTGELFF
TGTGCCAGCAGCCCACAAGGACAGGGACCCACCGGGGAGCTGTTTTTT
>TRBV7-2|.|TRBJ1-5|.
CASSSDSNQPQHF
TGTGCCAGCAGCTCGGACAGCAATCAGCCCCAGCATTTT
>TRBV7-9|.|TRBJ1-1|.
CASSLEAGTEAFF
TGTGCCAGCAGCTTAGAGGCTGGCACTGAAGCTTTCTTT